The 16 T cell receptor beta chains below were found in one sample sequenced in a study of technical replicates of blood from a few donors. TCRdb's table, derived via immunoSEQ multiplex PCR, lists solely in-frame clones and lacks some. This sample has some 62,000 clones, with about 88% found just once. The sequenced material came from PBMCs. These receptors came from a human donor in good health. Some clones in this sample may be carry-over from other donors' samples.

The rearrangement links TRBV4-2 to TRBJ2-7; the match to TRBD1 covers 9 bases. Germline CDR1 is LGHNA and CDR2 is YNFKEQ. V lost 1 base and J lost 0; bases outside the gene matches: 4. This CDR3 spans 16 amino acids. The CDR3 reads CASSQGDRAGSYEQYF. DNA of the CDR3: TGTGCCAGCAGCCAAGGGGACAGGGCGGGCTCCTACGAGCAGTACTTC.

J is TRBJ2-1 and V is TRBV7-6; D call uncertain. Germline V lookup: CDR1 SGHVS, CDR2 FNYEAQ. Trimming stripped 5 bases from V and 9 bases from J, with 11 bases between. This CDR3 is built from 12 residues. CDR3 region: CASSLELGEQFF. DNA of the CDR3: TGTGCCAGCAGCCTAGAACTCGGTGAGCAGTTCTTC. Drawing the rest from reference TRBV7-6 and TRBJ2-1, the complete variable domain is GAGVSQSPRYKVTKRGQDVALRCDPISGHVSLYWYRQALGQGPEFLTYFNYEAQQDKSGLPNDRFSAERPEGSISTLTIQRTEQRDSAMYRCASSLELGEQFFGPGTRLTVL.

This rearrangement joins TRBV5-8 to TRBJ2-5; TRBD1 aligns across 8 bases. The CDR3 is 16 residues long. The V segment lost 4 bases and the J segment 5 bases; nucleotides outside the gene matches: 13. The germline CDR1 and CDR2 sequences are SGHTS and YDEGEE. CDR3 sequence reads: CASSLGQGTLRETQYF. The CDR3 nucleotides read TGTGCCAGCAGCCTAGGACAGGGAACGCTGAGGGAGACCCAGTACTTC.

V usage is TRBV6-6 and J usage is TRBJ1-4, with 10 nucleotides matching TRBD1. V gave up 0 bases and J gave up 15 bases; unmatched junction bases: 4. CDR3 length: 13 residues. Germline assignment: CDR1 MNHNY and CDR2 SVGAGI (reference sequence). CDR3: CASSYSGDRGMFF. The DNA for the CDR3 is TGTGCCAGCAGTTACTCAGGGGACAGGGGCATGTTTTTT.

The gene calls are TRBV7-9 and TRBJ2-7; TRBD1 aligns across 7 bases. The V gene end was trimmed by 0 bases and the J gene end by 0 bases; junction bases not matched to a gene: 2. This CDR3 has 15 residues. Germline CDR1 is SEHNR and CDR2 is FQNEAQ (reference sequence). CDR3 nucleotides: TGTGCCAGCAGCTTAGCCGGGACAGCCTCCTACGAGCAGTACTTC. Protein product: CASSLAGTASYEQYF.

This clone showed up just once. The chain recombines TRBV5-6 with TRBJ2-7, with D perhaps matching TRBD2 (5 bases). Trimming removed 1 base at V and 5 bases at J, with 13 bases between. CDR3 length: 14 amino acids. Germline values: CDR1 SGHDT, CDR2 YYEEEE. The CDR3 DNA is TGTGCCAGCAGCTTGAGAAGGAGGTTCCACGAGCAGTACTTC. Translating gives CASSLRRRFHEQYF.

The chain combines TRBV5-1 with TRBJ2-6; 7 bases match TRBD1. The length of the CDR3 is 18 residues. The ends lost 3 bases at V and 1 base at J; junction bases unmatched: 10. Per the germline V gene, CDR1 is SGHRS and CDR2 is YFSETQ. The DNA of the CDR3 is TGCGCCAGCAGCTATTCCGGGACAGCCTATTCTGGGGCCAACGTCCTGACTTTC. Amino acid sequence: CASSYSGTAYSGANVLTF.

The gene calls are TRBV2 and TRBJ2-7, with TRBD1 matching 8 bases. This CDR3 has 14 residues. Trimming at V came to 6 bases and at J to 0 bases, leaving 4 bases not matched to a gene. Germline CDR1 is SNHLY and CDR2 is FYNNEI. In nucleotides, the CDR3 is TGTGCCAGCAGCTGGGACAGGAGCTCCTACGAGCAGTACTTC. Translation gives CASSWDRSSYEQYF.

V gene TRBV13 combines with J gene TRBJ2-5; 14 bases match TRBD2. This CDR3 has 18 amino acids. Germline lookup yields CDR1 PRHDT and CDR2 FYEKMQ (reference sequence). J was trimmed by 7 bases and V by 5 bases; bases with no gene match: 15. Here the CDR3 reads CASSPLTGTSGGHRTQYF. The CDR3 coding sequence is TGTGCCAGCAGCCCACTTACCGGGACTAGCGGGGGCCACCGGACCCAGTACTTC.

The CDR3 nucleotides read TGTGCCAGCAGCCAAGTCAGGGGCCGACAGGGGGCTCACAATGAGCAGTTCTTC. This codes for CASSQVRGRQGAHNEQFF. V usage is TRBV4-2 and J usage is TRBJ2-1, with 10 bases lining up with TRBD1. Looked up from germline, CDR1 is LGHNA and CDR2 is YNFKEQ. With 1 base clipped from V and 5 bases from J, the junction kept 11 bases outside the gene matches. The CDR3 loop spans 18 amino acids.

The V and J genes are TRBV2 and TRBJ1-2; D not resolved. With 9 bases removed from V and 8 bases from J, the gap between germline ends came to 10 bases. Germline V lookup: CDR1 SNHLY, CDR2 FYNNEI. The CDR3 covers 10 residues. This CDR3 is CASEIKGYTF. CDR3 in DNA: TGTGCCAGTGAGATTAAAGGCTACACCTTC.

The rearrangement joins TRBV19 to TRBJ1-5; 11 bases are shared with TRBD1. The CDR3 spans 17 residues. Looked up from germline, CDR1 is LNHDA and CDR2 is SQIVND (reference sequence). With V trimmed by 6 bases and J by 0 bases, 7 bases remained unmatched. CDR3 sequence: CASRPRTGGASNQPQHF. The CDR3 DNA reads as TGTGCCAGTAGACCAAGGACAGGGGGCGCTAGCAATCAGCCCCAGCATTTT. Full variable domain (rest looked up from reference TRBV19 and TRBJ1-5): DGGITQSPKYLFRKEGQNVTLSCEQNLNHDAMYWYRQDPGQGLRLIYYSQIVNDFQKGDIAEGYSVSREKKESFPLTVTSAQKNPTAFYLCASRPRTGGASNQPQHFGDGTRLSIL.

This clone was counted a single time. The CDR3 DNA reads as TGCGCCAGCATTGGACTAGCGGGAACTTACAATGAGCAGTTCTTC. It is translated as CASIGLAGTYNEQFF. This chain uses TRBV5-1 with TRBJ2-1; 12 positions match TRBD2. Per the germline V gene, CDR1 is SGHRS and CDR2 is YFSETQ. V shed 6 bases and J 4 bases; nucleotides not matched to a gene: 5. The CDR3 spans 15 residues.

V usage is TRBV2 and J usage is TRBJ2-1; 8 nucleotides match TRBD2. The CDR3 loop spans 15 amino acids. The J segment lost 4 bases and the V segment lost 4 bases, leaving 6 bases of the junction unmatched. Germline V gives CDR1 SNHLY, CDR2 FYNNEI. For the CDR3, the DNA is TGTGCCAGCAGTGGACGCGGGGGGATTTACAATGAGCAGTTCTTC. Translated: CASSGRGGIYNEQFF.

J is TRBJ1-1 and V is TRBV4-2, with 7 nucleotides matching TRBD1. CDR3 size: 14 residues. CDR1 and CDR2 from the germline V gene are LGHNA and YNFKEQ. The junction had 3 bases not matched to a gene; V was cut back by 0 bases and J by 5 bases. CDR3 sequence (DNA): TGTGCCAGCAGCCAAGATGGGACAGCTACTGAAGCTTTCTTT. Protein product: CASSQDGTATEAFF.

This clone appeared once. The V gene is TRBV6-4, the J gene TRBJ2-3; 9 positions match TRBD1. CDR1 MRHNA and CDR2 SNTAGT come from the germline V gene. After removal of 6 bases from V and 4 bases from J, the junction contained 11 bases not matched to a gene. This CDR3 comprises 16 residues. The CDR3 spells CASSAQGTGSPDTQYF. The CDR3 coding sequence is TGTGCCAGCAGCGCTCAGGGGACAGGGTCTCCAGATACGCAGTATTTT.